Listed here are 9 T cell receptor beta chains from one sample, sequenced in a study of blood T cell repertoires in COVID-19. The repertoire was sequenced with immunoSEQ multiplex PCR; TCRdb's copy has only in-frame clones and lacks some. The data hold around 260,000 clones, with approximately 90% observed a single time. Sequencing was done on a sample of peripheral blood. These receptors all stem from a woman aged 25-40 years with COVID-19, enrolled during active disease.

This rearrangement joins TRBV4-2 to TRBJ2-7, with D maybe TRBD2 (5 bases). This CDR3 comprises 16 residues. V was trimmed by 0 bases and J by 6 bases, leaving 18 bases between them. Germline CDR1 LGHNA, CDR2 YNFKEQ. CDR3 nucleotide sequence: TGTGCCAGCAGCCAAGAACGTAGCGCCCTTCCGGGCGAGCAGTACTTC. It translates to CASSQERSALPGEQYF.

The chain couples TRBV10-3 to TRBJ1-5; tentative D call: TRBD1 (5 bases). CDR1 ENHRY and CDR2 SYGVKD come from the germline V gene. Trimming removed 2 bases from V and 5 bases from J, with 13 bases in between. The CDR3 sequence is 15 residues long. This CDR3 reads CAISEESGQDQPQHF. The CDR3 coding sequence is TGTGCCATCAGTGAGGAGTCAGGGCAAGATCAGCCCCAGCATTTT.

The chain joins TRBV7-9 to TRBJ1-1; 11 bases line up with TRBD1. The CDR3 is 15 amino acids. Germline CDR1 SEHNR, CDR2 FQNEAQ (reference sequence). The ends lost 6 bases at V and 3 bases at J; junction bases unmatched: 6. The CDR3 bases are TGTGCCAGCAGTAAAGGACAGGGGGCGGACACTGAAGCTTTCTTT. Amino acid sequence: CASSKGQGADTEAFF.

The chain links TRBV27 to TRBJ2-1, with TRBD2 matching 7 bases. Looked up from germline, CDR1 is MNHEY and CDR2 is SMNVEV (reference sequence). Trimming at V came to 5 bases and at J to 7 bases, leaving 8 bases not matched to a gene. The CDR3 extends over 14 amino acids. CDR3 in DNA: TGTGCCAGCAGTGCCCGGGACTACAGTAATGAGCAGTTCTTC. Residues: CASSARDYSNEQFF.

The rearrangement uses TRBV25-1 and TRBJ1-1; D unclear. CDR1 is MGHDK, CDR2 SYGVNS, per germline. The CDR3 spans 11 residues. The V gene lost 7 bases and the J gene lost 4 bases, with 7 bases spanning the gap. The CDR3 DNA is TGTGCCAGCACGGGGATCACTGAAGCTTTCTTT. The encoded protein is CASTGITEAFF. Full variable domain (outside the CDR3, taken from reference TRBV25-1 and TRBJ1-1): EADIYQTPRYLVIGTGKKITLECSQTMGHDKMYWYQQDPGMELHLIHYSYGVNSTEKGDLSSESTVSRIRTEHFPLTLESARPSHTSQYLCASTGITEAFFGQGTRLTVV.

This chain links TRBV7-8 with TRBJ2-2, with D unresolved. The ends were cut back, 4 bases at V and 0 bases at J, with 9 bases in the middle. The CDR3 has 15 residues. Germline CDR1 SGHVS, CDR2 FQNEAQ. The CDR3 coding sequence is TGTGCCAGCAGCTCCCTGGGCCCGAACACCGGGGAGCTGTTTTTT. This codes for CASSSLGPNTGELFF.

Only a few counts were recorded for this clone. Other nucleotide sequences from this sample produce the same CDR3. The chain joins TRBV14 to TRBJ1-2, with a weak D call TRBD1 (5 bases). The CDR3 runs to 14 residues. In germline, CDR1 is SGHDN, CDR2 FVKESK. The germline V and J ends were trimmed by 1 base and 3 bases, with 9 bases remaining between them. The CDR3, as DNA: TGTGCCAGCAGCCAAGGAGCGGGGGACTATGGCTACACCTTC. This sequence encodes CASSQGAGDYGYTF.

CDR3 loop: CASSPIGTGGYTF. CDR3 coding DNA: TGTGCCAGCAGCCCAATCGGGACAGGTGGCTACACCTTC. This sequence joins TRBV3-1 (or the pseudogene TRBV3-2) and TRBJ1-2, with TRBD1 matching 8 bases. The CDR3 is made up of 13 amino acids. J was trimmed by 7 bases and V by 4 bases; bases with no gene match: 5. Germline CDR1 is LGHDT and CDR2 is YNNKEL (reference sequence).

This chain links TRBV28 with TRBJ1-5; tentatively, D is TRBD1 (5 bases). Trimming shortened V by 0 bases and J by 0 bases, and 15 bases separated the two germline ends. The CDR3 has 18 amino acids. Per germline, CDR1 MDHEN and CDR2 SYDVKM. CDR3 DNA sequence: TGTGCCAGCAGTTTATGGGGCCCAAGACAGAATAGCAATCAGCCCCAGCATTTT. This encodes CASSLWGPRQNSNQPQHF.